A single sample is the source of the 22 T cell receptor beta chains below, sequenced in a study of cytomegalovirus exposure and HLA in healthy donors. PCR was performed using 60 Vbeta and 13 Jbeta primers. Clones were read by immunoSEQ multiplex PCR, and TCRdb kept only the in-frame ones, dropping some. The sample lists 100,000 to 150,000 clones; roughly 78% were seen once. Sequencing was carried out using PBMCs. Receptors were obtained from a man aged 25-45 years in good health and CMV-seropositive.

The chain has TRBV30 and TRBJ1-2; 8 bases agree with TRBD1. The length of the CDR3 is 11 residues. V lost 4 bases and J lost 11; bases outside the gene matches: 6. The germline V gene has CDR1 GTSNPN and CDR2 SVGIG (reference sequence). CDR3 loop: CAWTLGQVYTF. The CDR3 coding sequence is TGTGCCTGGACCCTGGGACAGGTATACACCTTC.

The J gene is TRBJ2-2, the V gene TRBV6-5; perhaps TRBD2 as D (6 bases). V gave up 8 bases and J gave up 5 bases, with 12 bases separating them. The V gene's germline CDR1 is MNHEY and CDR2 SVGAGI. The CDR3 is 13 amino acids. CDR3 sequence reads: CASRGLSTGELFF. DNA for the CDR3: TGTGCCAGCCGGGGACTTTCTACCGGGGAGCTGTTTTTT.

The chain carries TRBV5-1 and TRBJ1-2; perhaps TRBD1 as D (6 bases). This CDR3 region has 14 residues. Germline-derived CDR1 and CDR2 are SGHRS and YFSETQ. With 3 bases removed from V and 5 bases from J, the gap between germline ends came to 14 bases. This CDR3 reads CASSSSGGAYGYTF. The CDR3 coding sequence is TGCGCCAGCAGCTCTTCGGGGGGCGCTTATGGCTACACCTTC. The variable domain in full, completed from reference TRBV5-1 and TRBJ1-2, reads KAGVTQTPRYLIKTRGQQVTLSCSPISGHRSVSWYQQTPGQGLQFLFEYFSETQRNKGNFPGRFSGRQFSNSRSEMNVSTLELGDSALYLCASSSSGGAYGYTFGSGTRLTVV.

The chain carries TRBV27 and TRBJ2-2, with TRBD1 matching over 8 bases. This CDR3 has 16 amino acids. Trimming took 1 base from V and 4 from J; bases not matched to a gene: 5. The V gene's germline CDR1 is MNHEY and CDR2 SMNVEV (reference sequence). CDR3 DNA sequence: TGTGCCAGCAGTTTATGGCAGGGGGCAGGCACCGGGGAGCTGTTTTTT. Its translation: CASSLWQGAGTGELFF.

The CDR3 loop reads CASSRRTGVEQYF. The CDR3 nucleotides are TGTGCCAGCAGCAGACGGACAGGGGTGGAGCAGTACTTC. This chain connects TRBV13 to TRBJ2-7; 9 bases align to TRBD1. Germline values: CDR1 PRHDT, CDR2 FYEKMQ (reference sequence). The CDR3 contains 13 residues. J gave up 7 bases and V 5 bases, and 6 bases lay outside the gene matches.

This clone was recorded once. This sequence joins TRBV5-4 and TRBJ2-1; TRBD2 aligns across 13 bases. Per the germline V gene, CDR1 is SGHNT and CDR2 is YYREEE (reference sequence). The CDR3 is 15 residues long. Trimming at V came to 4 bases and at J to 9 bases, leaving 7 bases not matched to a gene. The CDR3 DNA reads as TGTGCCAGCAGCGGCGGGACTAGCGGGACTAGTGAGCAGTTCTTC. This gives the protein CASSGGTSGTSEQFF.

This clone appeared a few times. V is TRBV11-1 and J is TRBJ2-1; the match to TRBD2 covers 7 bases. This CDR3 has 16 residues. CDR1 and CDR2 (germline): SGHAT, FQDESV (reference sequence). V trimming: 2 bases; J trimming: 8 bases; junction bases outside the gene matches: 12. The DNA for the CDR3 is TGTGCCAGCAGCTTATTCGGCGGGAGCGAGTCGGATGAGCAGTTCTTC. This codes for CASSLFGGSESDEQFF.

A single count supports this clone. This sequence joins TRBV6-5 and TRBJ2-5, with a possible D match to TRBD2 (5 bases). Germline CDR1 and CDR2: MNHEY and SVGAGI. CDR3 length: 13 residues. The germline V and J ends were trimmed by 0 bases and 7 bases, with 9 bases remaining between them. In DNA form, the CDR3 reads TGTGCCAGCAGTTACTCGCGGGTTGCGACCCAGTACTTC. Residues: CASSYSRVATQYF.

The chain links TRBV27 to TRBJ1-2; tentatively, D is TRBD1 (6 bases). Trimming removed 5 bases at V and 3 bases at J, with 22 bases between. This CDR3 contains 17 residues. CDR1 is MNHEY, CDR2 SMNVEV, per germline (reference sequence). In DNA form, the CDR3 reads TGTGCCAGCAGTGCCGTACCCCTACAGGGCGGCGACTATGGCTACACCTTC. Translation: CASSAVPLQGGDYGYTF.

V gene TRBV7-9 combines with J gene TRBJ2-5, with a possible D match to TRBD1 (6 bases). Germline V CDR1 and CDR2: SEHNR, FQNEAQ (reference sequence). V was shortened by 2 bases and J by 5 bases, with 12 bases between the two germline ends. The CDR3 is 14 amino acids. CDR3 nucleotides: TGTGCCAGCAGCTTACCTGTAGGGGGTGAGACCCAGTACTTC. The encoded protein is CASSLPVGGETQYF.

This chain uses TRBV28 with TRBJ1-1, with 7 positions matching TRBD1. CDR1 and CDR2 from the germline V gene are MDHEN and SYDVKM. The CDR3 sequence is 15 residues long. V lost 6 bases, J lost 1 base, and 8 bases stayed unmatched. CDR3 residues: CASRPTGEPNTEAFF. The CDR3 DNA is TGTGCCAGCAGACCTACAGGGGAACCGAACACTGAAGCTTTCTTT. Looking up the rest from reference TRBV28 and TRBJ1-1 gives the full variable domain: DVKVTQSSRYLVKRTGEKVFLECVQDMDHENMFWYRQDPGLGLRLIYFSYDVKMKEKGDIPEGYSVSREKKERFSLILESASTNQTSMYLCASRPTGEPNTEAFFGQGTRLTVV.

V usage is TRBV7-6 and J usage is TRBJ2-7; the match to TRBD1 covers 9 bases. V lost 5 bases and J lost 5; bases outside the gene matches: 7. CDR1 SGHVS and CDR2 FNYEAQ come from the germline V gene. The CDR3 length is 14 residues. In DNA form, the CDR3 reads TGTGCCAGCAGCCCACCGGGACAGGGCCACGAGCAGTACTTC. It yields the protein CASSPPGQGHEQYF.

The chain couples TRBV5-1 to TRBJ1-1; D perhaps matches TRBD1 (6 bases). This CDR3 spans 13 amino acids. Looked up from germline, CDR1 is SGHRS and CDR2 is YFSETQ. Trimming removed 3 bases at V and 4 bases at J, with 10 bases between. Here the CDR3 reads CASSSRGSTEAFF. The CDR3 bases are TGCGCCAGCAGCTCCAGGGGTTCCACTGAAGCTTTCTTT.

For the CDR3, the DNA is TGTGCCAGCAGGAGGGCGGGGACCGGGGAGCTGTTTTTT. Encoded protein: CASRRAGTGELFF. The chain uses TRBV28 and TRBJ2-2, with D possibly being TRBD2 (6 bases). V shed 6 bases and J shed 5 bases, with 10 bases lying between them. CDR1 is MDHEN and CDR2 is SYDVKM in the germline V gene. This CDR3 is built from 13 residues.

V and J are TRBV9 and TRBJ1-2, with a tentative D call TRBD1 (5 bases). The germline V gene has CDR1 SGDLS and CDR2 YYNGEE. This CDR3 comprises 11 residues. The germline V and J ends were trimmed by 4 bases and 6 bases, with 7 bases remaining between them. The CDR3 region is CASSRGDGYTF. The CDR3 bases are TGTGCCAGCAGCAGGGGTGATGGCTACACCTTC. Full variable domain (missing parts from reference TRBV9 and TRBJ1-2): DSGVTQTPKHLITATGQRVTLRCSPRSGDLSVYWYQQSLDQGLQFLIQYYNGEERAKGNILERFSAQQFPDLHSELNLSSLELGDSALYFCASSRGDGYTFGSGTRLTVV.

This clone was detected once. The V and J genes are TRBV30 and TRBJ1-1, with a possible D match to TRBD1 (5 bases). V lost 4 bases, J lost 3 bases, and 18 bases lay in between. CDR1 and CDR2 from the germline V gene are GTSNPN and SVGIG (reference sequence). The CDR3 has 15 amino acids. CDR3 loop: CAWNGGLGSYTEAFF. CDR3 sequence (DNA): TGTGCCTGGAACGGGGGGTTGGGGAGCTACACTGAAGCTTTCTTT.

The chain has TRBV30 and TRBJ2-1; unclear D gene. Trimming took off 5 bases at V and 1 base at J, with 9 bases between the two ends. This CDR3 is built from 13 residues. Germline CDR1 and CDR2: GTSNPN and SVGIG (reference sequence). The CDR3 DNA follows: TGTGCCTGGGAGTCCCCATCCTACAATGAGCAGTTCTTC. It is translated as CAWESPSYNEQFF.

The chain employs TRBV4-3 and TRBJ2-2, with 10 bases identical to TRBD2. Trimming removed 0 bases from V and 2 bases from J; junction bases left unmatched: 18. The germline CDR1 and CDR2 sequences are LGHNA and YSLEER. The CDR3 has 22 residues. CDR3 in DNA: TGCGCCAGCAGCCAAGAACTGGTTTATGCCTCGTCTAGCGGGAGAAACACCGGGGAGCTGTTTTTT. Translation gives CASSQELVYASSSGRNTGELFF.

The V gene is TRBV9, the J gene TRBJ1-1; the D gene is possibly TRBD1 (6 bases). Deletions cut 4 bases from V and 6 bases from J, with 13 bases between. This CDR3 spans 13 amino acids. Germline-derived CDR1 and CDR2 are SGDLS and YYNGEE. The CDR3 nucleotides read TGTGCCAGCAGCAGAACAGGGCCCTCTGAAGCTTTCTTT. Translation: CASSRTGPSEAFF.

The V call is TRBV27, the J call TRBJ2-5; TRBD2 matches 11 bases. J lost 2 bases, V lost 4 bases, and 12 bases had no gene match. Germline-derived CDR1 and CDR2 are MNHEY and SMNVEV (reference sequence). The CDR3 contains 18 residues. The CDR3 DNA sequence: TGTGCCAGCAGTTCCCTATTTAGCGGGAGGGGAGATCAAGAGACCCAGTACTTC. Translating gives CASSSLFSGRGDQETQYF.

The chain carries TRBV7-9 and TRBJ2-7, with 16 positions matching TRBD2. The CDR3 sequence is 16 residues long. Germline CDR1 is SEHNR and CDR2 is FQNEAQ (reference sequence). With 7 bases clipped from V and 4 bases from J, the junction kept 7 bases outside the gene matches. Here the CDR3 reads CASTGVGLAGGYEQYF. In DNA form, the CDR3 reads TGTGCCAGCACCGGGGTGGGACTAGCGGGAGGGTACGAGCAGTACTTC.

The J gene is TRBJ2-7, the V gene TRBV5-1; weak D call: TRBD1 (6 bases). Germline loops: CDR1 SGHRS, CDR2 YFSETQ. V dropped 4 bases and J dropped 2 bases, with 10 bases sitting between them. The length of the CDR3 is 13 residues. CDR3 amino acids: CASSPGQTYEQYF. CDR3 bases: TGCGCCAGCAGCCCGGGACAAACCTACGAGCAGTACTTC.